This T cell receptor beta chain emerged from a study of T cell repertoires in cytomegalovirus infection. Study in general: Newly reported HLA-C-restricted and thoroughly characterized HLA-B-restricted CMV epitopes were employed. The public TCR beta signatures pointed to both CMV infection and matching HLA type. Overall study findings and caveats: HLA-C-restricted CMV-specific TCR beta clonotypes prevailed in the ex vivo response.

CDR3 length: 12 residues. Trimming took off 10 bases at V and 1 base at J, with 10 bases between the two ends. TCRdb analysed the reads with MiXCR anew, one entry per CDR3 protein. The table has around 360,000 distinct CDR3 sequences, roughly 34% seen once. As for this clonotype: Its antigen is not known.

The chain has TRBV12-3 or TRBV12-4 and TRBJ1-1, with a tentative D call TRBD1 (5 bases). The source was cultured PBMCs, collected from culture after CMV antigen stimulation. The receptor was derived from a human donor in good health (CMV status not recorded). Some clones in this sample may be carry-over from other donors' samples. DNA for the CDR3: TGTGCCACTTCGACAGCGAACACTGAAGCTTTCTTT. Its protein is CATSTANTEAFF.